This T cell receptor beta chain was retrieved from a study of shared clonotypes between healthy human individuals. General observations from the study: Sequencing depth was expected to influence donor clonotype sharing. With a handful of donors compared, 4% to 5.5% of naive CD4 clonotypes were shared.

A note on this clone: The antigen is not known.

Germline V gene lookup returns CDR1 SEHNR and CDR2 FQNEAQ (reference sequence). Trimming cost V 5 bases and J 6 bases; bases outside gene matches: 8. The CDR3 totals 14 residues. Assay: immunoSEQ multiplex PCR; the TCRdb copy retains only in-frame clones and omits some. The sample comprises approximately 2.3 million clones, 85% to 95% of which are singletons, and about 0.37% rests with the top ten. Investigators divided CD4+ cells into CD45RA+ naive and CD45RA-negative memory subsets. The material sequenced was naive CD4+ T cells from PBMCs. Subset meaning: CD45RA+ positively selected. The receptor was isolated from a young man in good health. Some clones in this sample may be carry-over from other donors' samples. The chain is built from TRBV7-9 and TRBJ2-7, with 9 bases that match TRBD1. The CDR3 sequence: CASSPPGQGGEQYF. The CDR3 nucleotides are TGTGCCAGCAGCCCCCCGGGACAGGGTGGCGAGCAGTACTTC.